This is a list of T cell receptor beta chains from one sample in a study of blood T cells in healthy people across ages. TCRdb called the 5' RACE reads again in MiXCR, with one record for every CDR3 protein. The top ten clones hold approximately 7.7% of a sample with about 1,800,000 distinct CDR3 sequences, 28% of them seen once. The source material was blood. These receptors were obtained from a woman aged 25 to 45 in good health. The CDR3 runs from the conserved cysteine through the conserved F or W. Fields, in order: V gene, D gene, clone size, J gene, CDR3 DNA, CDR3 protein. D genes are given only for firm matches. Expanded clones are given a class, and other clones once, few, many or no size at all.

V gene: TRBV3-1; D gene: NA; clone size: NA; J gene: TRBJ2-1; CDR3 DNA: TGTGCCAGCAGCCCCCGTGAGGGTCTTGAGCAGTTCTTC; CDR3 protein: CASSPREGLEQFF
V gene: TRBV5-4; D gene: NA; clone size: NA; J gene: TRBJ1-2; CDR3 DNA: TGTGCCAGCAGCTTTCCCTTCTCAGGGGTTAACTATGGCTACACCTTC; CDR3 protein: CASSFPFSGVNYGYTF
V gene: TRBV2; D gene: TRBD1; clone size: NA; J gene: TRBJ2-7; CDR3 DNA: TGTGCCATTGCCGCGGACAGGTTGGCCTACAATGAGCAGTACTTC; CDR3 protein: CAIAADRLAYNEQYF
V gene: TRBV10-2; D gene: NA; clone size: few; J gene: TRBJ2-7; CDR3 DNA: TGCGCCAGCAGTGATCCTGGACGGTGGCTCGAGCAGTACTTC; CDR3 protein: CASSDPGRWLEQYF
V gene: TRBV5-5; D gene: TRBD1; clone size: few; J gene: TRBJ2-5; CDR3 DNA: TGTGCCAGCAGCTTGTCAGCTGGGACAGGAGAGACCCAGTACTTC; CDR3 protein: CASSLSAGTGETQYF
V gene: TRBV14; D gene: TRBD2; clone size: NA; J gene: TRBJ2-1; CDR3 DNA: TGTGCCAGCAGCCACGCCTTGGGGCGGGAGACCCAGTTCTTC; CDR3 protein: CASSHALGRETQFF
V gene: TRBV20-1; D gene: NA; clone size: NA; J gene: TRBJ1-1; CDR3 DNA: TGCAGTGCAGAGGTTCCGTGGGCAGGCACTGAAGCTTTCTTT; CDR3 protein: CSAEVPWAGTEAFF
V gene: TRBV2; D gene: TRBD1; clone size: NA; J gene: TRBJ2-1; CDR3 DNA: TGTGCCAGCAGGGGACAGGGGATACACGAGCAGTTCTTC; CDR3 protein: CASRGQGIHEQFF
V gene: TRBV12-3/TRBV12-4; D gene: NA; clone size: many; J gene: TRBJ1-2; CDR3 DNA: TGTGCCACCACGGCGGAGGGCTACACCTTC; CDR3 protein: CATTAEGYTF
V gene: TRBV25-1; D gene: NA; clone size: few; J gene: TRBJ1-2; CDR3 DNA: TGTGCCAGCAGTGGCCGGGGGCTTTTTAACTATGGCTACACCTTC; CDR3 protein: CASSGRGLFNYGYTF
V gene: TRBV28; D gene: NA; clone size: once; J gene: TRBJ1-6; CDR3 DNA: TGTGCCAGCACTTGGACTAAGAATTCACCCCCCCACTTT; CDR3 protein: CASTWTKNSPPHF
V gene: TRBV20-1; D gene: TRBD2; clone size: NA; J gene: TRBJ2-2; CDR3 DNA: TGCAGTGCCGGGACTAGCGGGGACCACGCCTGGTACGCCGGGGAGCTGTTTTTT; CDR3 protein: CSAGTSGDHAWYAGELFF
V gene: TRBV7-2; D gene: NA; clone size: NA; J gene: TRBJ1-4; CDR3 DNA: TGTGCCAGCAGCCCCCGAGGAGGGCAAAGATACACAGATACGCAGTTTTTT; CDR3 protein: CASSPRGGQRYTDTQFF
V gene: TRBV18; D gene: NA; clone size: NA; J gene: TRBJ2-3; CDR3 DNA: TGTGCCAGCTCACCGGATTCTCTCCCCCTGGGGACGCAGTATTTT; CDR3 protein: CASSPDSLPLGTQYF
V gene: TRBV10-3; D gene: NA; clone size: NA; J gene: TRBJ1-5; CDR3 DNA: TGTGCCATCAGTGAGTCTGGGGCTAATCAGCCCCAGCATTTT; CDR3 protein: CAISESGANQPQHF
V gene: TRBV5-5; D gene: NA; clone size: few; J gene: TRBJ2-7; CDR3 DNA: TGTGCCAGCAGCTTGCCGGAAGGACCCTACGAGCAGTACTTC; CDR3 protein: CASSLPEGPYEQYF
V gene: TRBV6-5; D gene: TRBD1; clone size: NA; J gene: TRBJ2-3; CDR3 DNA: TGTGCCAGCACTTTTTCTACAGGGGGCACAGATACGCAGTATTTT; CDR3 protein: CASTFSTGGTDTQYF
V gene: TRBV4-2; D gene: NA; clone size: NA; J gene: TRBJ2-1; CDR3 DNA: TGTGCCAGCAGCCAAGAAGGTGCGGGGTCCTACAATGAGCAGTTCTTC; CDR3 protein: CASSQEGAGSYNEQFF
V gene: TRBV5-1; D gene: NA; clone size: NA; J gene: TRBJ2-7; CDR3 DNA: TGCGCCAGCGCCCCTGAAGATTACGTCGAGCAGTACTTC; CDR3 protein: CASAPEDYVEQYF
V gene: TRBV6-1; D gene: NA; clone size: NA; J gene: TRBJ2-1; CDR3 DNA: TGTGCCAGCGGGATAAGCAGACTAGACAATGAGCAGTTCTTC; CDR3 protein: CASGISRLDNEQFF
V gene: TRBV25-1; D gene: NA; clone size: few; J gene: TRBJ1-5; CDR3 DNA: TGTGCCAGCAGTGACGGGCAGGGGATAAATCAGCCCCAGCATTTT; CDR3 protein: CASSDGQGINQPQHF
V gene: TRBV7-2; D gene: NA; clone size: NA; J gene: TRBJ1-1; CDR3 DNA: TGTGCCAGCGGAGTACATACCACTGAAGCTTTCTTT; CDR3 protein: CASGVHTTEAFF
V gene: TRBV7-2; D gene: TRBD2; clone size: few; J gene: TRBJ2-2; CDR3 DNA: TGTGCCAGCATCATGCCGGGACTAGCAATCACCGGGGAGCTGTTTTTT; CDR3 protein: CASIMPGLAITGELFF
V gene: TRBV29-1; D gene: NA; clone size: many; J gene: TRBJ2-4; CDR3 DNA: TGCAGCGTGCTGAGGGGACAAGCCAAAAACATTCAGTACTTC; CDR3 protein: CSVLRGQAKNIQYF
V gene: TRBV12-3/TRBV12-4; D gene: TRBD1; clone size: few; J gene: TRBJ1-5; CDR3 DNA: TGTGCCAGCAGTTTCGAGGATCCGCGGACAGGGCTGAAGCCCCAGCATTTT; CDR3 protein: CASSFEDPRTGLKPQHF
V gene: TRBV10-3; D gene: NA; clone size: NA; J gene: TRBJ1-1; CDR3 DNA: TGTGCCATCAGTGAGCCCAAGGCTGGGGACACTGAAGCTTTCTTT; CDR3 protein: CAISEPKAGDTEAFF
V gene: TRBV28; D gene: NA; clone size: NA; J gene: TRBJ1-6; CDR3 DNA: TGTGCCAGCAGTTCCCCGTATAATTCACCCCTCCACTTT; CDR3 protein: CASSSPYNSPLHF
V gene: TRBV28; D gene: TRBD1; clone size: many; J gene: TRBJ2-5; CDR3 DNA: TGTGCCAGCAGTCGGGGACAGGGGAGATCAGAGACCCAGTACTTC; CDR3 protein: CASSRGQGRSETQYF
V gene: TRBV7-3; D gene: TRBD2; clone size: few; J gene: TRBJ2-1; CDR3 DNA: TGTGCCAGCAGCTTCGGACTAGCCCCTAATGAGCAGTTCTTC; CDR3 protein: CASSFGLAPNEQFF
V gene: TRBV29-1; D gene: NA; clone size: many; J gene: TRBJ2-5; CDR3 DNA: TGCAGCGTTGATGAGGGAGCGGTTGGGACCCAGTACTTC; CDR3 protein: CSVDEGAVGTQYF
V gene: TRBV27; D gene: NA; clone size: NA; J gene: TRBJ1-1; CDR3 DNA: TGTGCCACCGCGGGCTTAGGGGTGACTTTCTTT; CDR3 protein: CATAGLGVTFF
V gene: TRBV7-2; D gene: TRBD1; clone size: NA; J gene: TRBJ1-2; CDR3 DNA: TGTGCCAGCAGCTTAGAACAGGGGGACTATGGCTACACCTTC; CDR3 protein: CASSLEQGDYGYTF
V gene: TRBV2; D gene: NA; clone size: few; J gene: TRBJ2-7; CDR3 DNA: TGTGCCAGCAGGGAAGGCGGGACAGACACCTACGAGCAGTACTTC; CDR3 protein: CASREGGTDTYEQYF
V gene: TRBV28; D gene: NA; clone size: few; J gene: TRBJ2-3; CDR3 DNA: TGTGCCACTCGGGACCAAAGCACAGATACGCAGTATTTT; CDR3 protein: CATRDQSTDTQYF
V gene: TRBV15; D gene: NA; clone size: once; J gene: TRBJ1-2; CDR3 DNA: TGTACCACCAGCAGAGATTTTAACTATGGCTACACCTTC; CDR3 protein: CTTSRDFNYGYTF
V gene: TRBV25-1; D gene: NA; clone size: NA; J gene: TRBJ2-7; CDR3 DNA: TGTGCCAGCACGTCAGGTCTCTTC; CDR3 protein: CASTSGLF
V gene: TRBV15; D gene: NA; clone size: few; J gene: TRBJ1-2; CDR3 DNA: TGTGCCTCCAGCAGAGATCGTAGACAGTACTATGGCTACACCTTC; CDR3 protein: CASSRDRRQYYGYTF
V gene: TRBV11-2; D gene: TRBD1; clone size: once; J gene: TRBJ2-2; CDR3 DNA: TGTGCTAGCAGCTCCGGCCCGACAGGGTCAGGAGGCACCGGGGAGCGGTTTTTT; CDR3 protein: CASSSGPTGSGGTGERFF
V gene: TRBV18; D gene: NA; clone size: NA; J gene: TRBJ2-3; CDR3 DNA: TGCGCCAGCTCCCACTACGGGGGCGGTGGCTCAGATACGCAGTATTTT; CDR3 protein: CASSHYGGGGSDTQYF
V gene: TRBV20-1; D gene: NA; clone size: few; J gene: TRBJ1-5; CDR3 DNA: TGCAGTGTTAGAGATATAGGGGCAGGACAGCCCCAGCATTTT; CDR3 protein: CSVRDIGAGQPQHF
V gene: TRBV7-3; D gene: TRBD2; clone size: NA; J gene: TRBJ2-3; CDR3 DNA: TGTGCCAGCAGCTTCGACGGGGGGTACACAGATACGCAGTATTTT; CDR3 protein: CASSFDGGYTDTQYF
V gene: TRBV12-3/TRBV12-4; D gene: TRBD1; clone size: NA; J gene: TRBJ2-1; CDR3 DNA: TGTGCCAGCAGTTCGTGGACAGGGGCCCACAATGAGCAGTTCTTC; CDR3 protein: CASSSWTGAHNEQFF
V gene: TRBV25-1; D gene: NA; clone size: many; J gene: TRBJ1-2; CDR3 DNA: TGTGCCAGCAGTGAAGCCTATGGCTACACCTTC; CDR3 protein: CASSEAYGYTF
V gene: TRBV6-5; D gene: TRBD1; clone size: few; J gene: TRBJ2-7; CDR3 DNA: TGTGCCAGCAGTTTGGGACAGAAGTTTTACGAGCAGTACTTC; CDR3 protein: CASSLGQKFYEQYF
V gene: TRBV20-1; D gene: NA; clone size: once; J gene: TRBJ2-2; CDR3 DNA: TGCAGTGCTCCGATGGGTTTGAACACCGGGGAGCTGTTTTTT; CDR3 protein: CSAPMGLNTGELFF
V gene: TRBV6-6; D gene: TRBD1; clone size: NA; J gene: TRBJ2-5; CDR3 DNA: TGTGCCAGCAGGCGGGACAGGGATTTTCTAGACCCCCAGTACTTC; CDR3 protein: CASRRDRDFLDPQYF
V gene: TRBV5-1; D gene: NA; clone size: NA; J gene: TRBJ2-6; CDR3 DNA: TGCGCCAGCGGCCTAGGACAGAACTCTGGGGCCAACGCCCTGACTTTC; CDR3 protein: CASGLGQNSGANALTF
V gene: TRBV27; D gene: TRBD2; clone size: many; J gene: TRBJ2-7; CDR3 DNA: TGCGCCAGCAGACTAGCGGGGAGCTCCTACGAGCAGTACTTC; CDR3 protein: CASRLAGSSYEQYF
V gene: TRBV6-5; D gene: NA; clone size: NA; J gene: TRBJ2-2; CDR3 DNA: TGTGCCAGCAGTTACTCGGGGGCACTGAACACCGGGGAGCTGTTTTTT; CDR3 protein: CASSYSGALNTGELFF
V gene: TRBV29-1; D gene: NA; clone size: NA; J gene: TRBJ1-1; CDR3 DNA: TGCAGCGTTGCCCGAGGGCGCGGTGAAGCTTTCTTT; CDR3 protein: CSVARGRGEAFF
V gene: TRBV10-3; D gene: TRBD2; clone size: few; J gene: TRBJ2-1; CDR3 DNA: TGTGCCATCAGTGGTGCGGGGAGGGAAGAGTTCTTC; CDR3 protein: CAISGAGREEFF
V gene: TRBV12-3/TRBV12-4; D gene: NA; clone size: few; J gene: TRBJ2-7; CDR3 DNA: TGTGCCAGCAGTACCCATAGCGGCTACGAGCAGTACTTC; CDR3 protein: CASSTHSGYEQYF
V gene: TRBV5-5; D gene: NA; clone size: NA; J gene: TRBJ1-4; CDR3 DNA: TGTGCCAGCAGCCAACGGGTCCAGAAAGAAAAACTGTTTTTT; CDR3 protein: CASSQRVQKEKLFF
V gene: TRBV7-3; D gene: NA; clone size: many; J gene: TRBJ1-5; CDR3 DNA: TGTGCCAGCAGCTTAAGTCCTGAGGGGCAGCCCCAGCATTTT; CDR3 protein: CASSLSPEGQPQHF